The 8 T cell receptor beta chains below come from one sample, sequenced in a study of regulatory T cells in long-lasting Graves disease. Arm-PCR of CDR3 regions and iRepertoire HTBI primers were the basis on which TCR beta libraries were built. TCRdb redid the calling of the multiplex PCR reads with MiXCR, one entry per CDR3 protein. The data contain 400,000 to 500,000 distinct CDR3 sequences, around a fifth of them seen just once; the ten biggest clones take up around 14%. As to time point: persistent/refractory GD, antithyroid drugs over 5 years with positive TRAb. PBMCs provided the RNA from which the TCR library was made. The sample in question was peripheral blood mononuclear cells (PBMCs), obtained when the disease was refractory, from a patient treated with antithyroid drugs. The receptors shown here come from a female donor with Graves disease.

The count of this clonotype is one. V usage is TRBV11-3 and J usage is TRBJ1-1; D not resolved. The CDR3 is made up of 11 amino acids. Germline V gene data show CDR1 as SGHNT and CDR2 as YENEEA. Trimming shortened V by 8 bases and J by 5 bases, and 9 bases separated the two germline ends. CDR3 DNA sequence: TGTGCCAGCTCGAGTTTTACTGAAGCTTTCTTT. Translating it yields CASSSFTEAFF.

This clonotype has a handful of counts. The chain joins TRBV24-1 to TRBJ1-2, with D hard to call. The CDR3 runs 13 residues. The germline gives CDR1 KGHDR, CDR2 SFDVKD. V gave up 3 bases and J gave up 4 bases, with 8 bases separating them. The CDR3 reads CATSDGISYGYTF. As DNA, the CDR3 is TGTGCCACCAGTGATGGGATTTCCTATGGCTACACCTTC.

Ten or more counts support this clonotype. The chain is built from TRBV3-1 and TRBJ1-6; TRBD1 might be the D (5 bases). Trimming cost V 0 bases and J 8 bases, with 14 bases left between them. The CDR3 has 16 residues. Germline CDR1 reads LGHDT; CDR2 reads YNNKEL (reference sequence). CDR3: CASSQDHSRADSPLHF. CDR3 bases: TGTGCCAGCAGCCAAGATCACTCCAGGGCGGATTCACCCCTCCACTTT.

The V and J genes are TRBV30 and TRBJ1-5; no firm D call. Trimming left V 8 bases short and J 6 bases short, with 11 bases between. The CDR3 sequence is 11 residues long. The germline V gene encodes CDR1 GTSNPN and CDR2 SVGIG (reference sequence). The CDR3 here is CARNVGQPQHF. The CDR3 DNA is TGTGCCCGCAACGTGGGTCAGCCCCAGCATTTT.

This clonotype was seen a few times. The chain recombines TRBV19 with TRBJ1-6; D gene unclear. The V gene's germline CDR1 is LNHDA and CDR2 SQIVND (reference sequence). Trimming cost V 5 bases and J 8 bases, with 13 bases left between them. This CDR3 is built from 14 residues. The CDR3 coding sequence is TGTGCCAGTAGTTTGGCGCGAGCGGATTCACCCCTCCACTTT. Translating it yields CASSLARADSPLHF.

In its sample, this clonotype was seen many times. The chain joins TRBV28 to TRBJ1-4; tentatively, D is TRBD1 (6 bases). Germline V CDR1 and CDR2: MDHEN, SYDVKM. This CDR3 spans 15 amino acids. Trimming stripped 7 bases from V and 7 bases from J, with 19 bases between. DNA for the CDR3: TGTGCCAGCACCCTACACCCAGGCAGGGGTGAAAAACTGTTTTTT. Encoded protein: CASTLHPGRGEKLFF.

As concerns this clonotype: A much larger clone is a single base away; this may be a read error. The rearrangement links TRBV7-6 to TRBJ1-1, with D unclear. The CDR3 consists of 13 residues. Looked up from germline, CDR1 is SGHVS and CDR2 is FNYEAQ. V was clipped by 2 bases and J by 0 bases, with 4 bases between them. CDR3 in DNA: TGTGCCAGCAGCTTATACATGAACACTGAAGCTTTCTTT. This translates into CASSLYMNTEAFF.

This clonotype was seen more than once but under ten times. The chain employs TRBV10-3 and TRBJ1-5; maybe TRBD1 (6 bases). The V and J ends lost 6 bases and 6 bases respectively, with 15 bases between them. The CDR3 extends over 14 amino acids. Germline V CDR1 and CDR2: ENHRY, SYGVKD. The DNA of the CDR3 is TGTGCCATCAGCCAGACAGGTACGTCTCAGCCCCAGCATTTT. Its translation is CAISQTGTSQPQHF.